The 18 T cell receptor beta chains listed next were all sequenced from one sample in a study of T cell changes during pregnancy in multiple sclerosis (dated by TCRdb to 2018 to 2020). Libraries were prepared through the immunoSEQ multiplex PCR assay. The clones in this table, taken by TCRdb from immuneACCESS, are in-frame only. Not every clone is retained; where verified, under half of the shortfall comes from an unresolved V gene, and the cause of the rest is unknown. The sample includes 100,000 or so clones, with roughly 93% observed a single time. The biggest ten clones account for roughly 0.9% of the sample. The material was peripheral blood, obtained before pregnancy. The receptors were sampled from a female donor with multiple sclerosis, enrolled in a pregnancy study.

The sample holds one count of this clone. The chain is built from TRBV29-1 and TRBJ2-7; TRBD1 matches at 8 bases. The CDR3 has 11 amino acids. CDR1 is SQVTM and CDR2 is ANQGSEA in the germline V gene. V trimming: 8 bases; J trimming: 6 bases; junction bases outside the gene matches: 6. The CDR3 sequence is CSIGQGFEQYF. CDR3 coding DNA: TGCAGCATTGGACAGGGTTTCGAGCAGTACTTC.

This chain uses TRBV5-6 with TRBJ2-5; D gene uncertain. The CDR3 contains 13 residues. In germline, CDR1 is SGHDT, CDR2 YYEEEE. V shed 0 bases and J shed 1 base, with 4 bases lying between them. The CDR3 region is CASSLDSQETQYF. CDR3 coding DNA: TGTGCCAGCAGCTTGGACAGCCAAGAGACCCAGTACTTC. Based on the CDR3 plus reference TRBV5-6 and TRBJ2-5, the full variable domain is DAGVTQSPTHLIKTRGQQVTLRCSPKSGHDTVSWYQQALGQGPQFIFQYYEEEERQRGNFPDRFSGHQFPNYSSELNVNALLLGDSALYLCASSLDSQETQYFGPGTRLLVL.

The rearrangement joins TRBV11-2 to TRBJ2-1, with a tentative D call TRBD2 (5 bases). The length of the CDR3 is 15 residues. Between the trimmed V and J ends, which lost 0 bases and 8 bases, there was a span of 14 bases. Germline lookup yields CDR1 SGHAT and CDR2 FQNNGV. CDR3 residues: CASSLDPRGRDEQFF. The DNA of the CDR3 is TGTGCCAGCAGCTTAGATCCTCGGGGTAGAGATGAGCAGTTCTTC.

The rearrangement links TRBV2 to TRBJ1-5; 8 bases are a match to TRBD1. CDR1 is SNHLY and CDR2 is FYNNEI in the germline V gene. The junction had 11 bases not matched to a gene; V was cut back by 6 bases and J by 4 bases. This CDR3 is built from 16 residues. The CDR3 sequence: CASRLEQGVGNQPQHF. The DNA for the CDR3 is TGTGCCAGCAGGCTTGAACAGGGGGTGGGGAATCAGCCCCAGCATTTT.

The chain employs TRBV29-1 and TRBJ2-4, with D possibly being TRBD1 (5 bases). The CDR3 is made up of 16 amino acids. The germline V and J ends were trimmed by 7 bases and 0 bases, with 19 bases remaining between them. CDR1 is SQVTM, CDR2 ANQGSEA, per germline. The DNA of the CDR3 is TGCAGCGCTCTACAAGGGATGGGGCTAGCCAAAAACATTCAGTACTTC. Protein product: CSALQGMGLAKNIQYF.

The chain couples TRBV19 to TRBJ1-4; 8 bases are a match to TRBD1. V was clipped by 4 bases and J by 2 bases; unmatched bases: 3. The length of the CDR3 is 15 residues. Per germline, CDR1 LNHDA and CDR2 SQIVND (reference sequence). CDR3 nucleotide sequence: TGTGCCAGTAGTAGAACAGGGGGGACTAATGAAAAACTGTTTTTT. Translation gives CASSRTGGTNEKLFF.

J is TRBJ1-2 and V is TRBV19; 7 bases match TRBD1. V lost 7 bases, J lost 6 bases, and 11 bases stayed unmatched. The germline CDR1 and CDR2 sequences are LNHDA and SQIVND (reference sequence). The CDR3 runs to 14 residues. DNA of the CDR3: TGTGCCAGTACCCCGGGACAGCCCCGTCATGGCTACACCTTC. This encodes CASTPGQPRHGYTF.

The chain combines TRBV10-3 with TRBJ2-7; 8 bases are a match to TRBD2. This CDR3 has 13 residues. Looked up from germline, CDR1 is ENHRY and CDR2 is SYGVKD. Germline trimming cut 7 bases from V and 5 bases from J; bases unmatched to any gene: 7. The CDR3: CAIKSSGTDEQYF. As DNA, the CDR3 is TGTGCCATCAAGAGTAGCGGGACCGACGAGCAGTACTTC.

This clone was picked up a small number of times. The V call is TRBV4-2, the J call TRBJ1-2; D may be TRBD1 (6 bases). Trimming left V 0 bases short and J 8 bases short, with 13 bases between. CDR1 and CDR2 from the germline V gene are LGHNA and YNFKEQ. CDR3 length: 14 residues. The CDR3 DNA sequence: TGTGCCAGCAGCCAAGACGCCGCAGGGGACGGCTACACCTTC. It codes for CASSQDAAGDGYTF.

The CDR3 DNA follows: TGTGCCAGCAGCTCCAGACAGGCTGGGTACGAGCAGTACTTC. Its translation: CASSSRQAGYEQYF. The chain carries TRBV13 and TRBJ2-7; a possible D gene is TRBD1 (6 bases). From germline, CDR1 is PRHDT and CDR2 FYEKMQ (reference sequence). Trimming removed 4 bases at V and 4 bases at J, with 14 bases between. CDR3 size: 14 residues. Full variable domain (missing parts from reference TRBV13 and TRBJ2-7): AAGVIQSPRHLIKEKRETATLKCYPIPRHDTVYWYQQGPGQDPQFLISFYEKMQSDKGSIPDRFSAQQFSDYHSELNMSSLELGDSALYFCASSSRQAGYEQYFGPGTRLTVT.

This chain links TRBV5-1 with TRBJ2-3, with TRBD2 identical over 9 bases. The CDR3 extends over 17 amino acids. Trimming took 2 bases from V and 1 from J; bases not matched to a gene: 8. Germline V gene data show CDR1 as SGHRS and CDR2 as YFSETQ. CDR3 DNA sequence: TGCGCCAGCAGCTTAGGACCTAGCGGGATCGGCACAGATACGCAGTATTTT. This encodes CASSLGPSGIGTDTQYF.

The V and J genes are TRBV2 and TRBJ1-1, with D possibly TRBD1 on 5 matching bases. Per the germline V gene, CDR1 is SNHLY and CDR2 is FYNNEI. V lost 7 bases and J lost 0, with 9 bases in between. The CDR3 is 13 amino acids. CDR3 sequence (DNA): TGTGCCAGCAAGGGGCTCCTGAACACTGAAGCTTTCTTT. It encodes CASKGLLNTEAFF.

The chain combines TRBV6-6 with TRBJ2-7, with 7 bases aligning to TRBD1. Germline V gives CDR1 MNHNY, CDR2 SVGAGI (reference sequence). The ends lost 5 bases at V and 6 bases at J; junction bases unmatched: 13. The CDR3 has 15 amino acids. The CDR3 spells CASSPPGTAQSEQYF. In nucleotides, the CDR3 is TGTGCCAGCAGTCCCCCCGGGACAGCCCAGAGCGAGCAGTACTTC.

V gene TRBV2 combines with J gene TRBJ2-3; D is unclear. Germline CDR1 SNHLY, CDR2 FYNNEI. The CDR3 runs 13 residues. V dropped 3 bases and J dropped 5 bases, with 9 bases sitting between them. CDR3 protein: CASSDVAVDTQYF. CDR3 DNA sequence: TGTGCCAGCAGTGACGTGGCGGTAGATACGCAGTATTTT. Full variable domain (rest looked up from reference TRBV2 and TRBJ2-3): EPEVTQTPSHQVTQMGQEVILRCVPISNHLYFYWYRQILGQKVEFLVSFYNNEISEKSEIFDDQFSVERPDGSNFTLKIRSTKLEDSAMYFCASSDVAVDTQYFGPGTRLTVL.

The rearrangement uses TRBV9 and TRBJ2-1; the D is unclear. In germline, CDR1 is SGDLS, CDR2 YYNGEE. The CDR3 loop spans 13 amino acids. The V gene lost 4 bases and the J gene lost 6 bases, with 11 bases spanning the gap. The CDR3 DNA reads as TGTGCCAGCAGCCTAGGCACGGTCAATGAGCAGTTCTTC. It encodes CASSLGTVNEQFF.

The genes are TRBV7-9 and TRBJ2-5; 11 bases map to TRBD2. The germline gives CDR1 SEHNR, CDR2 FQNEAQ (reference sequence). V lost 3 bases and J lost 4; bases outside the gene matches: 10. This CDR3 region has 17 residues. The CDR3 nucleotides are TGTGCCAGCAGCTTGGGGACAGTAGCGGGAGGGCCAGAGACCCAGTACTTC. Protein: CASSLGTVAGGPETQYF.

This chain connects TRBV5-1 to TRBJ2-5; 7 nucleotides align to TRBD1. Germline V gives CDR1 SGHRS, CDR2 YFSETQ. This CDR3 spans 15 amino acids. V shed 0 bases and J 5 bases; nucleotides not matched to a gene: 7. The CDR3 DNA sequence: TGCGCCAGCAGCTTGGGCAGGGGGACGGGTGAGACCCAGTACTTC. It codes for CASSLGRGTGETQYF.

This chain links TRBV7-2 with TRBJ2-1, with 15 bases that match TRBD2. Germline trimming cut 5 bases from V and 7 bases from J; bases unmatched to any gene: 6. The CDR3 runs 16 residues. From germline, CDR1 is SGHTA and CDR2 FQGNSA. The CDR3 bases are TGTGCCAGCAGCCCGGGACTAGCGGGAGGAAGTAATGAGCAGTTCTTC. Translation gives CASSPGLAGGSNEQFF.